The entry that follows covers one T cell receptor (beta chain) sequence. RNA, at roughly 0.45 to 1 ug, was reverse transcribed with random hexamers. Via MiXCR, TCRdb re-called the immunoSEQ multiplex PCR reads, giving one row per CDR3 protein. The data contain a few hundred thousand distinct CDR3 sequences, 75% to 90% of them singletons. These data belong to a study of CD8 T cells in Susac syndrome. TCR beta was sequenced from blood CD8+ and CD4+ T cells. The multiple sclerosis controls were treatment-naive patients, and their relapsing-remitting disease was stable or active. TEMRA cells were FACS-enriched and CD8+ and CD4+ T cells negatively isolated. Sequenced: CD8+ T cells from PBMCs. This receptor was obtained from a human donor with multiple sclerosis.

This CDR3 reads CASSHRVDFSIHEQFF. The CDR3 DNA reads as TGTGCCAGCAGCCACCGGGTGGACTTTAGTATCCATGAGCAGTTCTTC. V gene TRBV3-1 combines with J gene TRBJ2-1; D may be TRBD2 (5 bases). This CDR3 is 16 amino acids long. V was cut by 3 bases and J by 8 bases, with 20 bases left in between. Germline-derived CDR1 and CDR2 are LGHDT and YNNKEL (reference sequence).